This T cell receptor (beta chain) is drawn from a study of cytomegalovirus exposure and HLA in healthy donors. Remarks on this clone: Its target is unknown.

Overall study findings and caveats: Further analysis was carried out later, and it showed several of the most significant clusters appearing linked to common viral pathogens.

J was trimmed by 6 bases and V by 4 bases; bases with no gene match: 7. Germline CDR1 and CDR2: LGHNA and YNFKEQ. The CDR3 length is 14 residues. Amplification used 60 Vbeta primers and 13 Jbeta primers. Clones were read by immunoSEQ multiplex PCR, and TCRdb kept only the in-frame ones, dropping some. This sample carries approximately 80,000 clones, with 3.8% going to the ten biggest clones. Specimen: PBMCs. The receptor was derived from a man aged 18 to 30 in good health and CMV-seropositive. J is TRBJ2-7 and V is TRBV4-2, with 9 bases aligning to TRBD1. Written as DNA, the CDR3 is TGTGCCAGCAGCCCACGGGACAGGGAGGGCGAGCAGTACTTC. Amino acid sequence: CASSPRDREGEQYF.